The clone carrying this T cell receptor beta chain was seen ten or more times. Its specificity is not known. This entry comes from a study of T cell repertoires in cytomegalovirus infection. In the study overall: Researchers turned to recently identified HLA-C-restricted CMV epitopes as well as well-studied HLA-B-restricted ones. Public TCR beta signature analysis indicated the presence of both CMV infection and matching HLA type.

Notes on the study in general: Cumulative frequency of public TCR beta families picked out carriers of CMV plus the relevant HLA. The response measured ex vivo was dominated by TCR beta clonotypes (HLA-C-restricted and CMV-specific).

This CDR3 is built from 16 residues. V lost 5 bases to trimming and J lost 5 bases; unmatched junction nucleotides: 9. The V gene's germline CDR1 is SGHTA and CDR2 FQGNSA. TCRdb reprocessed the reads with MiXCR, giving one entry per CDR3 protein. The data hold approximately 280,000 distinct CDR3 sequences, with less than 25% observed a single time. Source: cultured PBMCs, taken from culture after CMV antigen stimulation. This receptor was identified in a human donor in good health (CMV status not recorded). Some clones in this sample may be carry-over from other donors' samples. The gene calls are TRBV7-2 and TRBJ1-4; TRBD1 agrees at 9 bases. This chain's CDR3 is CASSPSGQGRNEKLFF. CDR3 in DNA: TGTGCCAGCAGCCCCAGCGGACAGGGGCGGAATGAAAAACTGTTTTTT. The whole variable domain, remainder taken from reference TRBV7-2 and TRBJ1-4, is GAGVSQSPSNKVTEKGKDVELRCDPISGHTALYWYRQSLGQGLEFLIYFQGNSAPDKSGLPSDRFSAERTGGSVSTLTIQRTQQEDSAVYLCASSPSGQGRNEKLFFGSGTQLSVL.